The 12 T cell receptor beta chains presented below share a single source sample, sequenced in a study of T cells in Graves' hyperthyroidism and ophthalmopathy. From RNA transcripts, TCR beta CDR3 regions were amplified. A set of HTBI primers served as the primers for a first-round RT-PCR of the TCR CDR3. TCRdb processed the multiplex PCR reads anew with MiXCR; each CDR3 protein has one entry. The sample lists more than 600,000 distinct CDR3 sequences; 15% to 20% were seen once. Sequencing was performed on blood. The receptor source for this set is a man younger than 30 with Graves' hyperthyroidism.

A word on this clonotype: This may come from a read error, since a much larger clone is one base off. J is TRBJ2-5 and V is TRBV27; unclear D gene. The germline V gene has CDR1 MNHEY and CDR2 SMNVEV (reference sequence). This CDR3 region has 12 residues. Trimming pared 5 bases from V and 4 bases from J, leaving 8 bases between. CDR3 sequence (DNA): TGTGCCAGCAGTGATTTTTTAGAGACCCAGTACTTC. It encodes CASSDFLETQYF.

This clonotype was counted between two and nine times. The chain carries TRBV7-2 and TRBJ1-5; unclear D gene. Trimming cost V 2 bases and J 6 bases, with 14 bases left between them. CDR3 length: 15 amino acids. Germline lookup yields CDR1 SGHTA and CDR2 FQGNSA. The CDR3 protein is CASSLYDLPPQPQHF. DNA of the CDR3: TGTGCCAGCAGCTTATATGACCTACCCCCTCAGCCCCAGCATTTT.

There are many counts of this clonotype. The rearrangement links TRBV3-1 to TRBJ2-3, with TRBD1 identical over 8 bases. The CDR3 contains 16 residues. Germline V gene sequence: CDR1 LGHDT, CDR2 YNNKEL (reference sequence). V trimming: 0 bases; J trimming: 6 bases; junction bases outside the gene matches: 8. CDR3 in amino acids: CASSQDPGRGLDTQYF. The CDR3 DNA is TGTGCCAGCAGCCAAGATCCGGGCAGGGGGCTGGATACGCAGTATTTT.

This clonotype was detected ten times or more. The V call is TRBV20-1, the J call TRBJ2-5; 13 nucleotides agree with TRBD2. V dropped 3 bases and J dropped 5; count of bases not matched to a gene: 6. The germline CDR1 and CDR2 sequences are DFQATT and SNEGSKA (reference sequence). The CDR3 is 15 amino acids. The CDR3 region has the DNA TGCAGTGCTAGCACTAGCGGGAGGGCCTCGGAGACCCAGTACTTC. This codes for CSASTSGRASETQYF.

This clonotype was counted at least ten times. J is TRBJ1-2 and V is TRBV3-1; no clear D. Between the trimmed V and J ends, which lost 0 bases and 0 bases, there was a span of 11 bases. The CDR3 covers 16 residues. Per the germline V gene, CDR1 is LGHDT and CDR2 is YNNKEL (reference sequence). The CDR3 protein is CASSQDWQLANYGYTF. The DNA for the CDR3 is TGTGCCAGCAGCCAAGATTGGCAGTTAGCTAACTATGGCTACACCTTC.

Only a few counts were recorded for this clonotype. This chain links TRBV7-3 with TRBJ2-7; no clear D. The germline gives CDR1 SGHTA, CDR2 FQGTGA. The CDR3 is 13 residues long. V was trimmed by 4 bases and J by 7 bases, leaving 14 bases between them. CDR3 loop: CASSSGPPGEQYF. The CDR3 DNA sequence: TGTGCCAGCAGCTCCGGGCCGCCCGGGGAGCAGTACTTC.

This clonotype was recorded a few times. The CDR3 here is CASSIRQSDNQPQHF. In DNA form, the CDR3 reads TGTGCCAGTAGTATTCGGCAGTCAGACAATCAGCCCCAGCATTTT. This chain joins TRBV19 and TRBJ1-5, with D hard to call. The V and J ends lost 3 bases and 3 bases respectively, with 12 bases between them. The CDR3 contains 15 residues. Germline CDR1 and CDR2: LNHDA and SQIVND (reference sequence).

The chain is built from TRBV11-2 and TRBJ2-7; tentatively, D is TRBD1 (6 bases). V dropped 5 bases and J dropped 3 bases, with 17 bases sitting between them. The germline gives CDR1 SGHAT, CDR2 FQNNGV. The CDR3 runs to 15 residues. The CDR3, as DNA: TGTGCCAGCAGCGCCGGGACAAATTCTTTCTACGAGCAGTACTTC. This codes for CASSAGTNSFYEQYF.

This clonotype was seen only a few times. This may arise from a read error, as a much more abundant clone is one base away. V is TRBV28 and J is TRBJ2-3; 14 nucleotides align to TRBD2. Germline values: CDR1 MDHEN, CDR2 SYDVKM. V dropped 5 bases and J dropped 8; count of bases not matched to a gene: 12. The CDR3 is 17 amino acids. CDR3 amino acids: CASSPSGLAGESSTQYF. The CDR3 DNA reads as TGTGCCAGCAGTCCGTCGGGACTAGCGGGAGAGTCGAGTACGCAGTATTTT.

The rearrangement links TRBV5-1 to TRBJ1-1; weak D call: TRBD1 (5 bases). The V end lost 0 bases, the J end lost 0 bases, and 12 bases lay between the germline ends. Germline CDR1 is SGHRS and CDR2 is YFSETQ. The CDR3 runs 16 residues. CDR3 nucleotides: TGCGCCAGCAGCTTGGCGTCTGGGGGTGTGAACACTGAAGCTTTCTTT. Translation: CASSLASGGVNTEAFF.

The chain has TRBV28 and TRBJ2-7; no clear D. Trimming removed 1 base at V and 1 base at J, with 11 bases between. The CDR3 has 15 residues. CDR1 and CDR2 (germline): MDHEN, SYDVKM. The CDR3 nucleotides are TGTGCCAGCAGTTTATACCCCTCGGTATCCTACGAGCAGTACTTC. The encoded protein is CASSLYPSVSYEQYF.

The chain recombines TRBV6-9 with TRBJ1-2; 8 nucleotides align to TRBD1. Germline CDR1 and CDR2: MNHGY and SVAAGI. J was trimmed by 8 bases and V by 3 bases; bases with no gene match: 11. This CDR3 spans 15 amino acids. CDR3 loop: CASSYTPTGAAGYTF. In DNA, the CDR3 is TGTGCCAGCAGTTACACCCCGACAGGGGCAGCAGGCTACACCTTC.